The clone carrying this T cell receptor beta chain appeared many times. The target antigen is unknown. MiXCR, run by TCRdb on the reads, gives a single entry per CDR3 protein. Of about 69,000 distinct CDR3 sequences in the sample, about 26% were seen once. This CDR3 is built from 14 residues. V shed 5 bases and J shed 5 bases, with 15 bases lying between them. From germline, CDR1 is SGHTA and CDR2 FQGNSA. The data are from a study of T cell repertoires in cytomegalovirus infection. On the study more broadly: Recently described HLA-C-restricted plus well-studied HLA-B-restricted CMV epitopes were used. Through public TCR beta signatures, both CMV infection and matching HLA type were indicated.

Points from the study as a whole: CMV carriers with the relevant HLA were identified by cumulative public TCR beta family frequency.

This specimen was CD8+ T cells from cultured PBMCs, taken from culture after CMV antigen stimulation. This TCR was sampled from a human donor in good health (CMV status not recorded). Some clones in this sample may be carry-over from other donors' samples. The chain uses TRBV7-2 and TRBJ2-5, with D perhaps matching TRBD1 (6 bases). DNA for the CDR3: TGTGCCAGCAGCCTAGTAACAGGGTTGGAGACCCAGTACTTC. Its protein product is CASSLVTGLETQYF.